The clone carrying this TCR beta chain was picked up a small number of times. Its antigen remains unidentified. Cells were frozen in aliquots of roughly 500,000, and one aliquot per fraction was sequenced. These data originate in a study of coeliac disease. Study-wide context: Coeliac patients had newly diagnosed active disease, refractory type I disease, or gluten-free diet control. Study-wide results and limits: Cross-contamination between intraepithelial and lamina propria cells was possible.

TCRdb's table, derived via immunoSEQ multiplex PCR, lists solely in-frame clones and lacks some. The table has 5,400 or so clones, approximately 50% seen once. The CDR3 runs to 18 residues. CDR1 and CDR2 from the germline V gene are SGHAT and FQNNGV. The junction had 15 bases not matched to a gene; V was cut back by 5 bases and J by 1 base. This clonotype was obtained from a woman in her twenties or thirties with active celiac disease. The sequenced sample consisted of intraepithelial lymphocytes from the gut. The chain recombines TRBV11-2 with TRBJ2-5; 8 nucleotides agree with TRBD2. The chain's CDR3 is CASSPPPLAGLIQETQYF. The CDR3 region has the DNA TGTGCCAGCAGCCCCCCCCCATTAGCGGGGTTAATCCAAGAGACCCAGTACTTC. Full variable domain (missing parts from reference TRBV11-2 and TRBJ2-5): EAGVAQSPRYKIIEKRQSVAFWCNPISGHATLYWYQQILGQGPKLLIQFQNNGVVDDSQLPKDRFSAERLKGVDSTLKIQPAKLEDSAVYLCASSPPPLAGLIQETQYFGPGTRLLVL.